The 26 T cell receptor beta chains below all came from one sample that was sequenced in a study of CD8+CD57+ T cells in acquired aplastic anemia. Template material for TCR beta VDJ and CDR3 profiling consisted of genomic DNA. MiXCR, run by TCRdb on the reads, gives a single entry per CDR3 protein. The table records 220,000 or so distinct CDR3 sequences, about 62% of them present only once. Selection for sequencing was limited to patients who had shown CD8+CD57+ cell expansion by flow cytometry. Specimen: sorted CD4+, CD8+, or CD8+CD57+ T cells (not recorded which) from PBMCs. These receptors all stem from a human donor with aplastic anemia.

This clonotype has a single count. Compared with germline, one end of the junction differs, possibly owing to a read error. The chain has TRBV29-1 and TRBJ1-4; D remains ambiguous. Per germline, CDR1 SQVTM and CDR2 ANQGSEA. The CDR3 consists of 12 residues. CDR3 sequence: CASSSVNEKLFF. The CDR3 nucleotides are TGTGCCAGCAGCTCAGTTAATGAAAAACTGTTTTTT.

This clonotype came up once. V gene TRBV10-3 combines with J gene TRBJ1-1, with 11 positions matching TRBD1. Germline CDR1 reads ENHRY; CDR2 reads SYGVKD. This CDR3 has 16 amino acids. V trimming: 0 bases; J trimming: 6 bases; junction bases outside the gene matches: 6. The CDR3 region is CAISESGQGANPEAFF. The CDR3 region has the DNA TGTGCCATCAGTGAGTCTGGACAGGGGGCGAATCCTGAAGCTTTCTTT.

The chain's CDR3 is CASAYGYSNQPQHF. The CDR3 DNA follows: TGTGCCAGCGCGTACGGATATAGCAATCAGCCCCAGCATTTT. The chain uses TRBV27 and TRBJ1-5; the D is unclear. V lost 8 bases and J lost 0, with 11 bases in between. There are 14 residues in the CDR3. CDR1 is MNHEY and CDR2 is SMNVEV in the germline V gene (reference sequence).

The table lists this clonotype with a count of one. The CDR3 nucleotides are TGTGCCACCAGTGCAACTAGCGGGAGGGCCAGGCGCACAGATACGCAGTATTTT. Protein product: CATSATSGRARRTDTQYF. The chain carries TRBV24-1 and TRBJ2-3, with 13 bases lining up with TRBD2. Germline V gives CDR1 KGHDR, CDR2 SFDVKD. The junction had 8 bases not matched to a gene; V was cut back by 5 bases and J by 1 base. The CDR3 loop spans 18 amino acids.

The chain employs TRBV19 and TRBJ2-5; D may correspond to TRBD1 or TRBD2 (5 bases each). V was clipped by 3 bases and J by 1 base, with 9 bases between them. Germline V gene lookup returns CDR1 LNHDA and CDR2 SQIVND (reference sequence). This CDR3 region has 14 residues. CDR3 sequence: CASSIVGPQETQYF. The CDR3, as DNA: TGTGCCAGTAGTATTGTGGGACCCCAAGAGACCCAGTACTTC.

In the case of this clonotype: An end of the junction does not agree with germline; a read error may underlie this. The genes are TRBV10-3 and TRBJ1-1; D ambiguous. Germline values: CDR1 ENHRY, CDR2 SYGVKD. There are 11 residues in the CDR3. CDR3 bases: TGTGCCATCAGGACAAATTCTGAAGCTTCCTTT. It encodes CAIRTNSEASF.

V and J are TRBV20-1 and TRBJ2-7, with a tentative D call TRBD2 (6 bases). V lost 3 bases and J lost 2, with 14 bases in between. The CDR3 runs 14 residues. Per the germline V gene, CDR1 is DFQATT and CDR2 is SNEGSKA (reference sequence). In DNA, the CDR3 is TGCAGTGCTAGGAGGGAGGTCGGGCCCTACGAGCAGTACTTC. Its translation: CSARREVGPYEQYF.

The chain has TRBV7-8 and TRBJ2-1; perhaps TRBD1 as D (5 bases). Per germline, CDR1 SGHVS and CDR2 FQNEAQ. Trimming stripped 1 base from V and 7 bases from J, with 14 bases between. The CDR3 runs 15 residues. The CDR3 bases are TGTGCCAGCAGCTTAGGAGGCGTAGGGGCTAATGAGCAGTTCTTC. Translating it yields CASSLGGVGANEQFF.

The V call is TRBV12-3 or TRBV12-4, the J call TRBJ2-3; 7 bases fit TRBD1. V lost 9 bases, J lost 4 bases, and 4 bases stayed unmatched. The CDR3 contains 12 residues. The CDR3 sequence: CASTGDADTQYF. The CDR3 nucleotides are TGTGCCAGTACAGGGGACGCAGATACGCAGTATTTT.

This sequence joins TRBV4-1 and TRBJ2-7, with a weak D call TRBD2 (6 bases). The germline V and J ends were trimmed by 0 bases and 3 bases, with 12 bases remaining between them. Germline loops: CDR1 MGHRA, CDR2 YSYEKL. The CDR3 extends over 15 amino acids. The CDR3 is CASSQDLGGFYEQYF. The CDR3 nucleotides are TGCGCCAGCAGCCAAGATCTGGGAGGCTTCTACGAGCAGTACTTC.

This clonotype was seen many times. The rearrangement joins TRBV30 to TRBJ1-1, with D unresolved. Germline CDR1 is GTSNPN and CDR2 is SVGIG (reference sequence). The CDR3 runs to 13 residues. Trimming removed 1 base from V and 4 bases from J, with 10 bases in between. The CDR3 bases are TGTGCCTGGAGTGCGGACGGAGCCACTGAAGCTTTCTTT. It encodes CAWSADGATEAFF.

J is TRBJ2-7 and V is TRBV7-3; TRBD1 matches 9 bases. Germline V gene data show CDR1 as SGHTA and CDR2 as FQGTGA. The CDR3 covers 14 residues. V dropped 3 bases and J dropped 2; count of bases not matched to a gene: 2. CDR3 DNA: TGTGCCAGCAGCTTGGGACAGGGCACCTACGAGCAGTACTTC. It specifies CASSLGQGTYEQYF. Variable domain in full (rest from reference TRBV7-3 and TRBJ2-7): GAGVSQTPSNKVTEKGKYVELRCDPISGHTALYWYRQSLGQGPEFLIYFQGTGAADDSGLPNDRFFAVRPEGSVSTLKIQRTERGDSAVYLCASSLGQGTYEQYFGPGTRLTVT.

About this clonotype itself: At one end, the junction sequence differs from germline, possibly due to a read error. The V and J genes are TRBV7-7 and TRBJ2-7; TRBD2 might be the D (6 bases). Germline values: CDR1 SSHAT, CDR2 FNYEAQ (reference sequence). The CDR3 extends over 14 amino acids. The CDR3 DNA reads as TGTGCTAGCAGCTTAGTTCGGGGGAACGACGAGCAGTACTTC. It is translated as CASSLVRGNDEQYF.

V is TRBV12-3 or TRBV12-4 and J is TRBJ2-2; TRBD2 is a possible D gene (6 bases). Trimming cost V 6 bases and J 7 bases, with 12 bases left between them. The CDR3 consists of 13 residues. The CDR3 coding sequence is TGTGCCAGCAGGCGGGACGTGGACGGGGAGCTGTTTTTT. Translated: CASRRDVDGELFF.

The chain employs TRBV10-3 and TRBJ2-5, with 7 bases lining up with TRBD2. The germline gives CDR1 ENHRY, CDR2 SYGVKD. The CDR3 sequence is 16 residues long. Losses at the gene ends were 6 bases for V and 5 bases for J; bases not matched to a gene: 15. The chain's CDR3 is CAIRGGTSGGGETQYF. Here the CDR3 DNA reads TGTGCCATCAGGGGGGGGACGTCGGGCGGGGGTGAGACCCAGTACTTC.

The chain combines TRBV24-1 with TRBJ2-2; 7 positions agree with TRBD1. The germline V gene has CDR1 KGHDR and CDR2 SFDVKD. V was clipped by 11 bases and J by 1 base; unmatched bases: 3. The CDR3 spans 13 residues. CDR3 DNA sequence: TGTGCCATCGGGACAGAGAACACCGGGGAGCTGTTTTTT. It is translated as CAIGTENTGELFF.

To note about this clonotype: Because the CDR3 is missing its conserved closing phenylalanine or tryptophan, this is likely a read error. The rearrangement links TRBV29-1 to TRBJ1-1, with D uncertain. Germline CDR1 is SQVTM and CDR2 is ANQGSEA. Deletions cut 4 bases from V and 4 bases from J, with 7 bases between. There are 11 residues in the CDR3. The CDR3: CSVVVGTEAFL. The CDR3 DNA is TGCAGCGTTGTGGTGGGCACTGAAGCTTTCCTT.

As DNA, the CDR3 is TGTGCCAGCAGCCCCTTAAGCGGGTATTCCTACGAGCAGTACTTC. It specifies CASSPLSGYSYEQYF. The J gene is TRBJ2-7, the V gene TRBV7-2; TRBD2 might be the D (6 bases). Deletions cut 5 bases from V and 1 base from J, with 15 bases between. The length of the CDR3 is 15 residues. From germline, CDR1 is SGHTA and CDR2 FQGNSA.

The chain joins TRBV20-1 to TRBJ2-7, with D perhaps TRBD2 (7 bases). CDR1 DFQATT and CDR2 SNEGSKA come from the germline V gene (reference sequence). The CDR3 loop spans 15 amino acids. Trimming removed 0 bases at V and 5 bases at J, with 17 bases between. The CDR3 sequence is CSARDGGAKSNEQYF. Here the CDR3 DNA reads TGCAGTGCTAGAGATGGGGGGGCCAAGTCCAACGAGCAGTACTTC.

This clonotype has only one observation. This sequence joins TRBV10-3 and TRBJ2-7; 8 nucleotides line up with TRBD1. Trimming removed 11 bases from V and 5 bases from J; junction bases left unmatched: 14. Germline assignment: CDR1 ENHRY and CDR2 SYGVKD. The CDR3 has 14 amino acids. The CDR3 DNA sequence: TGTGCCTGCAGTGAGACAGGGGAGGCCGACGAGCAGTACTTC. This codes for CACSETGEADEQYF.

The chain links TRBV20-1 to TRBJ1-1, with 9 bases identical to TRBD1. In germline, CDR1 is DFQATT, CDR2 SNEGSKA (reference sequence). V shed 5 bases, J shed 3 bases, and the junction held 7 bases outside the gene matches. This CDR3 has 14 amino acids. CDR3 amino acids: CSALDRGRDTEAFF. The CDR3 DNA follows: TGCAGTGCTCTTGACAGGGGGAGGGACACTGAAGCTTTCTTT.

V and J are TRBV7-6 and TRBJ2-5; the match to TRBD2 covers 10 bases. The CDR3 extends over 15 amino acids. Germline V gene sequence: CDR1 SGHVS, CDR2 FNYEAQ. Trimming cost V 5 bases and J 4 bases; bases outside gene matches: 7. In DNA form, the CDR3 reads TGTGCCAGCAGCCCATTAGCGGGAGGAATAGAGACCCAGTACTTC. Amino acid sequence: CASSPLAGGIETQYF.

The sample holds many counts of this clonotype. CDR3 nucleotides: TGTGCCAGCAGCTTAGCGGGGGAGGTAACAGATACGCAGTATTTT. Protein: CASSLAGEVTDTQYF. The chain carries TRBV7-9 and TRBJ2-3; tentatively, D is TRBD2 (6 bases). Germline assignment: CDR1 SEHNR and CDR2 FQNEAQ (reference sequence). The CDR3 spans 15 residues. Trimming removed 0 bases at V and 3 bases at J, with 10 bases between. Combining the CDR3 with reference TRBV7-9 and TRBJ2-3 gives the whole variable domain DTGVSQNPRHKITKRGQNVTFRCDPISEHNRLYWYRQTLGQGPEFLTYFQNEAQLEKSRLLSDRFSAERPKGSFSTLEIQRTEQGDSAMYLCASSLAGEVTDTQYFGPGTRLTVL.

In nucleotides, the CDR3 is TGCAGTGCTAGCTCGCGGGAGGGAAACTACGAGCAGTACTTC. Translation: CSASSREGNYEQYF. The V and J genes are TRBV20-1 and TRBJ2-7; the match to TRBD2 covers 9 bases. This CDR3 contains 14 residues. The J segment lost 3 bases and the V segment lost 3 bases, leaving 6 bases of the junction unmatched. CDR1 is DFQATT, CDR2 SNEGSKA, per germline (reference sequence).

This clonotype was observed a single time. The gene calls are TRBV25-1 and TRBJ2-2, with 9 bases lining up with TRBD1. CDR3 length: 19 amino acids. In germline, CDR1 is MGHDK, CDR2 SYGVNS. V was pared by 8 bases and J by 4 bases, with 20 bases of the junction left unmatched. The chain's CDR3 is CASQNPPGQGASGTGELFF. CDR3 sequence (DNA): TGTGCCAGCCAAAATCCCCCGGGACAGGGAGCGTCGGGCACCGGGGAGCTGTTTTTT.

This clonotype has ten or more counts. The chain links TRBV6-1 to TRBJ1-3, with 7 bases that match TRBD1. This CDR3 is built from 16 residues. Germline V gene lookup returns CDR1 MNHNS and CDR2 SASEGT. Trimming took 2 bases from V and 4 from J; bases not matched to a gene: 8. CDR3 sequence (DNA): TGTGCCAGCAGTGAAAGGAGGGGGCCTAAGGGAAACACCATATATTTT. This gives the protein CASSERRGPKGNTIYF.